This T cell receptor (beta chain) is drawn from a study of T-cell memory formation after mild COVID-19. The V gene end was trimmed by 2 bases and the J gene end by 0 bases; junction bases not matched to a gene: 9. CDR3 length: 16 amino acids. CDR1 and CDR2 from the germline V gene are DFQATT and SNEGSKA (reference sequence). TCRdb redid the calling of the 5' RACE reads with MiXCR, one entry per CDR3 protein. This sample carries 80,000 to 95,000 distinct CDR3 sequences, around 25% of them seen once, and the ten largest clones take less than 55%. The receptor's source is a man aged 18 to 30 who had mild COVID-19 (a few samples of this study predate the infection). Cell type and time point are not known. Sequenced: PBMCs or a T cell subset sorted from them (not recorded which). The V gene is TRBV20-1, the J gene TRBJ2-5, with 7 bases identical to TRBD1. CDR3 protein: CSARPPRGKYQETQYF. In DNA form, the CDR3 reads TGCAGTGCTAGACCCCCCAGGGGGAAGTACCAAGAGACCCAGTACTTC.